These 22 T cell receptor beta chains were all obtained from the same sample, sequenced in a study of blood T cell repertoires in COVID-19 (dated by TCRdb to 2018 to 2021). Library generation was performed with the immunoSEQ multiplex PCR assay. TCRdb stores this immuneACCESS table with in-frame sequences only. Part of the clones is absent; in the studies checked, under half of the shortfall reflects unresolved V genes, and no reason is known for the rest. This sample is represented by 200,000 to 250,000 clones; roughly four fifths of them were singletons. The leading ten clones occupy about 5% of the sample. The specimen sequenced was peripheral blood. These receptors were taken from a woman between 65 and 79 years old with COVID-19, enrolled during active disease.

The chain employs TRBV4-3 and TRBJ1-1, with D possibly being TRBD1 (6 bases). V gave up 4 bases and J gave up 2 bases, with 11 bases separating them. The CDR3 runs to 14 residues. CDR1 LGHNA and CDR2 YSLEER come from the germline V gene. DNA for the CDR3: TGCGCCAGCAGCCTAGGGGGAAAAAACACTGAAGCTTTCTTT. Its translation is CASSLGGKNTEAFF.

The J gene is TRBJ1-2, the V gene TRBV19; possible D gene TRBD1, 5 bases. V lost 6 bases to trimming and J lost 2 bases, with 13 bases between them. This CDR3 has 14 amino acids. Germline V gene lookup returns CDR1 LNHDA and CDR2 SQIVND (reference sequence). The CDR3 sequence: CASRSGEGNYGYTF. CDR3 bases: TGTGCCAGTAGGTCGGGAGAGGGGAACTATGGCTACACCTTC.

J is TRBJ2-3 and V is TRBV19; 8 bases align to TRBD2. Per the germline V gene, CDR1 is LNHDA and CDR2 is SQIVND (reference sequence). There are 18 residues in the CDR3. With 7 bases clipped from V and 4 bases from J, the junction kept 19 bases outside the gene matches. CDR3 coding DNA: TGTGCCAGTAACCCCCTGGTGGGGAGCGGGAGTAGGTCAGATACGCAGTATTTT. Amino acids: CASNPLVGSGSRSDTQYF. The whole variable domain, filled in from reference TRBV19 and TRBJ2-3, reads DGGITQSPKYLFRKEGQNVTLSCEQNLNHDAMYWYRQDPGQGLRLIYYSQIVNDFQKGDIAEGYSVSREKKESFPLTVTSAQKNPTAFYLCASNPLVGSGSRSDTQYFGPGTRLTVL.

This chain connects TRBV25-1 to TRBJ2-7; TRBD1 might be the D (6 bases). Trimming cost V 7 bases and J 3 bases, with 10 bases left between them. Per germline, CDR1 MGHDK and CDR2 SYGVNS. CDR3 size: 12 residues. Here the CDR3 DNA reads TGTGCCAGCACCTCGACAGGCTACGAGCAGTACTTC. Its translation is CASTSTGYEQYF.

J is TRBJ2-1 and V is TRBV2; TRBD2 aligns across 14 bases. The J segment lost 8 bases and the V segment lost 6 bases, leaving 9 bases of the junction unmatched. CDR1 and CDR2 from the germline V gene are SNHLY and FYNNEI. CDR3 length equals 16 residues. CDR3 in DNA: TGTGCCAGCAGGAAAGGACTAGCGGGAGGCTCGGATGAGCAGTTCTTC. This encodes CASRKGLAGGSDEQFF.

This clone was seen once. This sequence joins TRBV28 and TRBJ1-1; D is undetermined. With 6 bases removed from V and 6 bases from J, the gap between germline ends came to 14 bases. CDR3 length: 13 residues. Germline CDR1 reads MDHEN; CDR2 reads SYDVKM. The CDR3 loop reads CASRREAWAEAFF. The DNA for the CDR3 is TGTGCCAGCAGAAGGGAGGCTTGGGCTGAAGCTTTCTTT.

The table lists this clone with a few counts. V is TRBV3-1 (or the pseudogene TRBV3-2) and J is TRBJ2-1; unclear D gene. V was clipped by 4 bases and J by 0 bases, with 10 bases between them. The germline V gene encodes CDR1 LGHDT and CDR2 YNNKEL (reference sequence). The CDR3 extends over 15 amino acids. The CDR3 spells CASSLALSSYNEQFF. CDR3 DNA: TGTGCCAGCAGCCTAGCTCTGAGCTCCTACAATGAGCAGTTCTTC.

This clone was detected only once. The genes are TRBV6-5 and TRBJ2-7, with 12 bases matching TRBD2. V lost 5 bases, J lost 7 bases, and 6 bases stayed unmatched. Germline V gives CDR1 MNHEY, CDR2 SVGAGI. This CDR3 spans 14 amino acids. The CDR3 DNA sequence: TGTGCCAGCAGTCCTCTAGCGGGAGGGGTTGAGCAGTACTTC. Translated: CASSPLAGGVEQYF.

This clone was recorded once. The V gene is TRBV6-5, the J gene TRBJ2-1; 7 bases map to TRBD1. The germline gives CDR1 MNHEY, CDR2 SVGAGI. The junction had 12 bases not matched to a gene; V was cut back by 10 bases and J by 6 bases. This CDR3 comprises 14 residues. CDR3 protein: CATPYRGPRNEQFF. The CDR3 DNA reads TGTGCCACACCGTACAGGGGACCTCGCAATGAGCAGTTCTTC.

The chain recombines TRBV27 with TRBJ2-5; 10 bases agree with TRBD2. The CDR3 loop spans 17 amino acids. The germline gives CDR1 MNHEY, CDR2 SMNVEV (reference sequence). J was trimmed by 4 bases and V by 3 bases; bases with no gene match: 11. The CDR3 DNA reads TGTGCCAGCAGTTTGGGACTTCTAGCGGGAGCAATAGAGACCCAGTACTTC. Amino acids: CASSLGLLAGAIETQYF.

The sample holds a few counts of this clone. The J gene is TRBJ1-6, the V gene TRBV7-9; 7 nucleotides agree with TRBD1. Germline loops: CDR1 SEHNR, CDR2 FQNEAQ (reference sequence). Losses at the gene ends were 4 bases for V and 4 bases for J; bases not matched to a gene: 1. This CDR3 spans 14 amino acids. The CDR3 DNA reads TGTGCCAGCAGCTCGGGACAGTATAATTCACCCCTCCACTTT. Its translation: CASSSGQYNSPLHF.

V is TRBV27 and J is TRBJ2-5, with 13 bases lining up with TRBD2. Germline V lookup: CDR1 MNHEY, CDR2 SMNVEV (reference sequence). This CDR3 has 18 amino acids. Trimming took 5 bases from V and 0 from J; bases not matched to a gene: 9. The CDR3 region has the DNA TGTGCCAGCAGTACTCAACCGGGACTAGCGGGGTACCAAGAGACCCAGTACTTC. Amino acid sequence: CASSTQPGLAGYQETQYF.

This clone was observed once. The V call is TRBV6-5, the J call TRBJ1-2; D may be TRBD1 (6 bases). The ends were cut back, 7 bases at V and 7 bases at J, with 16 bases in the middle. CDR3 length equals 13 residues. Germline V gene sequence: CDR1 MNHEY, CDR2 SVGAGI. CDR3 nucleotides: TGTGCCAGCACCAGGGGAATCATCGGTGGCTACACCTTC. Translating gives CASTRGIIGGYTF.

This chain uses TRBV6-1 with TRBJ1-6; maybe TRBD1 (5 bases). Germline lookup yields CDR1 MNHNS and CDR2 SASEGT. CDR3 size: 16 residues. Trimming removed 3 bases at V and 9 bases at J, with 18 bases between. As DNA, the CDR3 is TGTGCCAGCAGTGACGGACAATCAAGACCGGGTTCACCCCTCCACTTT. The encoded protein is CASSDGQSRPGSPLHF.

The rearrangement uses TRBV6-5 and TRBJ1-2, with 9 bases matching TRBD1. J gave up 4 bases and V 6 bases, and 3 bases lay outside the gene matches. CDR1 and CDR2 (germline): MNHEY, SVGAGI. This CDR3 has 13 amino acids. The CDR3 DNA sequence: TGTGCCAGCAGACAGACAGGGGGCTATGGCTACACCTTC. It encodes CASRQTGGYGYTF.

The chain joins TRBV28 to TRBJ2-1; 12 nucleotides match TRBD1. This CDR3 has 16 amino acids. Germline assignment: CDR1 MDHEN and CDR2 SYDVKM. Germline trimming cut 5 bases from V and 7 bases from J; bases unmatched to any gene: 9. CDR3 nucleotides: TGTGCCAGCAGTCCCGGGACAGGGGGCCTGCGGAATGAGCAGTTCTTC. Translation gives CASSPGTGGLRNEQFF.

This clone turned up a few times. This rearrangement joins TRBV9 to TRBJ2-1; no definite D call. V lost 1 base and J 10 bases, leaving 12 bases between the germline ends. Germline V CDR1 and CDR2: SGDLS, YYNGEE. CDR3 length: 13 residues. The chain's CDR3 is CASSVISNQEQFF. DNA for the CDR3: TGTGCCAGCAGCGTAATCTCTAACCAAGAGCAGTTCTTC. The variable domain in full, with the rest retrieved from reference TRBV9 and TRBJ2-1, is DSGVTQTPKHLITATGQRVTLRCSPRSGDLSVYWYQQSLDQGLQFLIQYYNGEERAKGNILERFSAQQFPDLHSELNLSSLELGDSALYFCASSVISNQEQFFGPGTRLTVL.

The gene calls are TRBV10-1 and TRBJ2-1, with D possibly TRBD2 on 6 matching bases. Germline V gives CDR1 WNHNN, CDR2 SYGVQD (reference sequence). The CDR3 runs 14 residues. V gave up 6 bases and J gave up 6 bases, with 15 bases separating them. CDR3 sequence: CASSGSVTLNEQFF. CDR3 sequence (DNA): TGCGCCAGCAGCGGGAGTGTGACGCTCAATGAGCAGTTCTTC.

The chain uses TRBV5-1 and TRBJ2-1, with 8 bases lining up with TRBD2. The CDR3 contains 13 residues. V dropped 3 bases and J dropped 9; count of bases not matched to a gene: 5. Germline V CDR1 and CDR2: SGHRS, YFSETQ. CDR3 residues: CASSWQLAAEQFF. The CDR3 nucleotides read TGCGCCAGCAGCTGGCAACTAGCGGCTGAGCAGTTCTTC. Using reference TRBV5-1 and TRBJ2-1 for the parts outside the CDR3, the full variable domain is KAGVTQTPRYLIKTRGQQVTLSCSPISGHRSVSWYQQTPGQGLQFLFEYFSETQRNKGNFPGRFSGRQFSNSRSEMNVSTLELGDSALYLCASSWQLAAEQFFGPGTRLTVL.

In this sample, this clone turned up many times. V and J are TRBV5-4 and TRBJ2-5, with 9 nucleotides matching TRBD1. CDR1 and CDR2 (germline): SGHNT, YYREEE (reference sequence). Losses at the gene ends were 0 bases for V and 5 bases for J; bases not matched to a gene: 2. The CDR3 has 14 amino acids. The CDR3: CASSLGDRDETQYF. In nucleotides, the CDR3 is TGTGCCAGCAGCTTGGGGGACAGGGACGAGACCCAGTACTTC.

This chain joins TRBV29-1 and TRBJ2-7; the match to TRBD1 covers 7 bases. There are 13 residues in the CDR3. Trimming took 4 bases from V and 1 from J; bases not matched to a gene: 4. CDR1 and CDR2 (germline): SQVTM, ANQGSEA. CDR3 amino acids: CSVAQGWSYEQYF. As DNA, the CDR3 is TGCAGCGTTGCACAGGGGTGGTCCTACGAGCAGTACTTC.

V and J are TRBV5-1 and TRBJ2-1, with 16 bases that match TRBD2. In germline, CDR1 is SGHRS, CDR2 YFSETQ. This CDR3 has 18 residues. Trimming took 3 bases from V and 3 from J; bases not matched to a gene: 6. The CDR3 nucleotides are TGCGCCAGCAGCTCCGGGACTAGCGGGAGGGCGAGCTACAATGAGCAGTTCTTC. Protein: CASSSGTSGRASYNEQFF.